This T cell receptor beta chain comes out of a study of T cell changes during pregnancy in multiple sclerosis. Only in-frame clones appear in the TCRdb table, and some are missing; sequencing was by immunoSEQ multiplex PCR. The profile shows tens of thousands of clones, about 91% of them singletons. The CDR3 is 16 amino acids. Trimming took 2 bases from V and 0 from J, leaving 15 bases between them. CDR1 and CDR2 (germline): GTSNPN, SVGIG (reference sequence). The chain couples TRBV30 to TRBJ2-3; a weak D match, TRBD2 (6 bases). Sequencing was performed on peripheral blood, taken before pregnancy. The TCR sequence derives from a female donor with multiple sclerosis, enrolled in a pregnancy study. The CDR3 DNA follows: TGTGCCTGGAGTCTGACGGCTAGCGTTAGCACAGATACGCAGTATTTT. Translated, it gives CAWSLTASVSTDTQYF.